The T cell receptor (beta chain) under discussion was sequenced for a study of blood T cell repertoires in COVID-19. This clone has a count of ten or more. Clones were read by immunoSEQ multiplex PCR, and TCRdb kept only the in-frame ones, dropping some. The profile shows around 58,000 clones, approximately 80% of them singletons. This clonotype was obtained from a woman between 40 and 50 years old with acute COVID-19. Material for sequencing was PBMCs or T cells enriched from blood (not recorded which).

CDR3 amino acids: CASSVQVQPNTEAFF. CDR3 bases: TGTGCCAGCAGCGTACAGGTACAGCCGAACACTGAAGCTTTCTTT. The chain is built from TRBV9 and TRBJ1-1; no clear D. V gave up 1 base and J gave up 1 base, with 11 bases separating them. Germline-derived CDR1 and CDR2 are SGDLS and YYNGEE. The CDR3 is 15 residues long.